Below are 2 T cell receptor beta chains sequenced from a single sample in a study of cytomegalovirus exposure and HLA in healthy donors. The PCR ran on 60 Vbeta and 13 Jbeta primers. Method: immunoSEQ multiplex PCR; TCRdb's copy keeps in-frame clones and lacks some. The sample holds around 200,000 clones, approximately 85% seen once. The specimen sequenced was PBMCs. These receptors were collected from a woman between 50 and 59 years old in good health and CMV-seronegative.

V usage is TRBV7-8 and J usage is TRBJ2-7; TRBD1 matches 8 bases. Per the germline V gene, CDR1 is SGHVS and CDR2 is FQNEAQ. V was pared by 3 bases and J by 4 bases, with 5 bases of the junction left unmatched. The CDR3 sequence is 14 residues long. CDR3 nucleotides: TGTGCCAGCAGCTTCGCCGGGACAGGTTACGAGCAGTACTTC. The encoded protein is CASSFAGTGYEQYF. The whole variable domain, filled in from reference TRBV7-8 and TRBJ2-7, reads GAGVSQSPRYKVAKRGQDVALRCDPISGHVSLFWYQQALGQGPEFLTYFQNEAQLDKSGLPSDRFFAERPEGSVSTLKIQRTQQEDSAVYLCASSFAGTGYEQYFGPGTRLTVT.

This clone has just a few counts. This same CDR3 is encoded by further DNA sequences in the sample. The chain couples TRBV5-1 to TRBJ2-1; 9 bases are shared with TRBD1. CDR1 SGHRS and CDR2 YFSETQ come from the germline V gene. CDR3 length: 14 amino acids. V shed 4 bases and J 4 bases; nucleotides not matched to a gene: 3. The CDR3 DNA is TGCGCCAGCAGCGCGACAGGGGGATACAATGAGCAGTTCTTC. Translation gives CASSATGGYNEQFF.